This TCR beta chain was captured by sequencing in a study of CD8+ T cells in alopecia areata. The CDR3 length is 12 residues. Deletions cut 0 bases from V and 9 bases from J, with 6 bases between. CDR1 is SGDLS and CDR2 is YYNGEE in the germline V gene. PBMCs yielded sorted CD4+ and CD8+ T cells. This clone was seen a few times. As yet, its antigen is unknown. Study-wide results and limits: There were also resident alphabeta T cells of normal skin sequenced in scalp samples. Clonality in lesional scalp, especially alopecia totalis/universalis, exceeded that of normal scalp. Whereas mice showed it more clearly, TCR sharing across patients was murkier, possibly because of HLA.

Following RNA extraction, reverse transcription yielded cDNA that acted as the sequencing template. Clones were read by immunoSEQ multiplex PCR, and TCRdb kept only the in-frame ones, dropping some. The sample lists 100,000 to 150,000 clones, about 46% occurring once. Sequencing input: NKG2D-low CD8+ T cells sorted from blood. The rearrangement joins TRBV9 to TRBJ2-2, with D uncertain. The source of this sequence is a human donor with alopecia areata. CDR3: CASSVGGRELFF. CDR3 coding DNA: TGTGCCAGCAGCGTAGGGGGTCGGGAGCTGTTTTTT.